This T cell receptor (beta chain) was obtained from a study of cytomegalovirus exposure and HLA in healthy donors. Measured with immunoSEQ multiplex PCR; TCRdb has only the in-frame clones, and not every one. The sample includes 110,000 to 150,000 clones, more than 80% seen only once; the top ten take less than 7%. Germline loops: CDR1 SGHNT, CDR2 YYREEE (reference sequence). The CDR3 covers 14 residues. Trimming removed 4 bases from V and 6 bases from J; junction bases left unmatched: 5. This receptor was taken from a woman younger than 45 in good health and CMV-seropositive. This chain links TRBV5-4 with TRBJ2-7; 12 bases align to TRBD2. Specimen: PBMCs. Here the CDR3 reads CASSRLAGEGEQYF. The CDR3 DNA follows: TGTGCCAGCAGCCGACTAGCGGGAGAGGGCGAGCAGTACTTC.